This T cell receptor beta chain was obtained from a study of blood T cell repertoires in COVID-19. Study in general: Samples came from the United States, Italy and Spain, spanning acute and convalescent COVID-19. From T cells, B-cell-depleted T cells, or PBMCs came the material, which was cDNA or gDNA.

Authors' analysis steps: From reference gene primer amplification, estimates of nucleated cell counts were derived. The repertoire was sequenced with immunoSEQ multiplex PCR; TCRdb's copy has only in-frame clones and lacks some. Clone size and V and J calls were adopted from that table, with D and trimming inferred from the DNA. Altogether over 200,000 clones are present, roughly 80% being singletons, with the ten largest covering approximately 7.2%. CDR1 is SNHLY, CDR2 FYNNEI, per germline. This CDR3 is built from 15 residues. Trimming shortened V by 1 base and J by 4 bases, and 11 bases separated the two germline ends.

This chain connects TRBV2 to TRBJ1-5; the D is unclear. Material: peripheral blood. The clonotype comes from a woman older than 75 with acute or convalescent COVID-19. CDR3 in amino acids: CASSEGQAFNQPQHF. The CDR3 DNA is TGTGCCAGCAGTGAAGGGCAGGCATTTAATCAGCCCCAGCATTTT.